These 20 T cell receptor beta chains share one sample of origin, sequenced in a study of lymphopenia after photon versus proton radiotherapy. Sequencing was performed with immunoSEQ multiplex PCR; in TCRdb, only in-frame clones are kept and a portion is missing. The table has about 30,000 clones, 89% seen once. Here the sequenced sample was peripheral blood, taken from a patient treated with proton-based radiotherapy. The receptors originated from a woman in her 70s with pancreatic cancer. Some clones in this sample may be carry-over from other donors' samples.

The J gene is TRBJ2-3, the V gene TRBV2; 8 nucleotides agree with TRBD2. The CDR3 runs 16 residues. V gave up 4 bases and J gave up 4 bases; unmatched junction bases: 10. Per the germline V gene, CDR1 is SNHLY and CDR2 is FYNNEI. The chain's CDR3 is CASSALAGVGADTQYF. The CDR3 DNA is TGTGCCAGCAGTGCTCTAGCGGGTGTGGGGGCAGATACGCAGTATTTT.

The chain joins TRBV7-8 to TRBJ1-6; 10 nucleotides align to TRBD1. The V segment lost 6 bases and the J segment 5 bases; nucleotides outside the gene matches: 7. This CDR3 region has 16 residues. CDR1 is SGHVS, CDR2 FQNEAQ, per germline. As DNA, the CDR3 is TGTGCCAGCAGTTCCGGGACAGGGGCGAATAATTCACCCCTCCACTTT. As protein: CASSSGTGANNSPLHF.

The chain joins TRBV5-6 to TRBJ2-5; D unclear. This CDR3 has 14 residues. Germline CDR1 and CDR2: SGHDT and YYEEEE. With 2 bases removed from V and 2 bases from J, the gap between germline ends came to 10 bases. Here the CDR3 DNA reads TGTGCCAGCAGCTTACCTGGACCTCAAGAGACCCAGTACTTC. It is translated as CASSLPGPQETQYF.

J is TRBJ2-5 and V is TRBV23-1; D is undetermined. TRBV23-1 is sorted into the ORF group, with uncertain function. With 2 bases removed from V and 5 bases from J, the gap between germline ends came to 3 bases. The CDR3 length is 11 residues. The CDR3 DNA reads as TGCGCCAGCAGTCAAAGTGAGACCCAGTACTTC. Amino acids: CASSQSETQYF.

This clone was found once. The chain combines TRBV5-1 with TRBJ2-7; TRBD1 matches 9 bases. This CDR3 spans 15 amino acids. V lost 0 bases to trimming and J lost 3 bases; unmatched junction nucleotides: 4. Germline CDR1 is SGHRS and CDR2 is YFSETQ. DNA of the CDR3: TGCGCCAGCAGCTTGGCCGAGACAGGGGGCTACGAGCAGTACTTC. Amino acid sequence: CASSLAETGGYEQYF.

The DNA for the CDR3 is TGTGCCAGCAGTTTACCCAGGGTCTATGGCTACACCTTC. Residues: CASSLPRVYGYTF. This chain joins TRBV28 and TRBJ1-2; D perhaps matches TRBD1 (5 bases). In germline, CDR1 is MDHEN, CDR2 SYDVKM. V lost 2 bases and J 4 bases, leaving 8 bases between the germline ends. This CDR3 region has 13 residues.

Here the CDR3 reads CASRPWTANTEAFF. The CDR3 nucleotides are TGTGCCAGCAGACCGTGGACGGCGAACACTGAAGCTTTCTTT. The chain has TRBV7-2 and TRBJ1-1; D is unresolved. Looked up from germline, CDR1 is SGHTA and CDR2 is FQGNSA. V dropped 6 bases and J dropped 1 base, with 12 bases sitting between them. This CDR3 contains 14 residues.

The J gene is TRBJ1-2, the V gene TRBV18, with D tentatively TRBD1 (6 bases). The CDR3 totals 15 residues. The V and J ends lost 3 bases and 5 bases respectively, with 16 bases between them. The V gene's germline CDR1 is KGHSH and CDR2 LQKENI. The CDR3 coding sequence is TGTGCCAGCTCACCGGGGTCGGACAGCAGTTATGGCTACACCTTC. Translation: CASSPGSDSSYGYTF.

This chain uses TRBV10-2 with TRBJ2-7; 9 bases fit TRBD1. In germline, CDR1 is WSHSY, CDR2 SAAADI. This CDR3 comprises 16 residues. V was clipped by 7 bases and J by 3 bases; unmatched bases: 13. CDR3 sequence (DNA): TGCGCCAGCATGGAACCCGGGACAGGGACTATCTACGAGCAGTACTTC. Amino acids: CASMEPGTGTIYEQYF.

The chain is built from TRBV19 and TRBJ2-1; 14 positions agree with TRBD2. This CDR3 has 16 residues. V dropped 5 bases and J dropped 7; count of bases not matched to a gene: 7. Germline V lookup: CDR1 LNHDA, CDR2 SQIVND (reference sequence). The CDR3 spells CASSLRLAGGENEQFF. For the CDR3, the DNA is TGTGCCAGTAGTCTCCGACTAGCGGGAGGGGAGAATGAGCAGTTCTTC.

The genes are TRBV4-2 and TRBJ2-7; 11 positions match TRBD2. This CDR3 has 15 residues. Germline lookup yields CDR1 LGHNA and CDR2 YNFKEQ. V dropped 0 bases and J dropped 2; count of bases not matched to a gene: 0. The CDR3: CASSQELAGAYEQYF. In DNA, the CDR3 is TGTGCCAGCAGCCAAGAACTAGCGGGGGCCTACGAGCAGTACTTC.

This chain joins TRBV5-6 and TRBJ2-4, with 9 bases that match TRBD2. The junction had 8 bases not matched to a gene; V was cut back by 4 bases and J by 6 bases. The V gene's germline CDR1 is SGHDT and CDR2 YYEEEE. CDR3 length equals 15 residues. Here the CDR3 reads CASSHRLAGVNIQYF. The CDR3 DNA reads as TGTGCCAGCAGCCATCGGTTAGCGGGGGTAAACATTCAGTACTTC. The variable domain in full, completed from reference TRBV5-6 and TRBJ2-4, reads DAGVTQSPTHLIKTRGQQVTLRCSPKSGHDTVSWYQQALGQGPQFIFQYYEEEERQRGNFPDRFSGHQFPNYSSELNVNALLLGDSALYLCASSHRLAGVNIQYFGAGTRLSVL.

This clone was picked up a small number of times. This chain joins TRBV23-1 and TRBJ1-2; D is unresolved. TRBV23-1 has ORF status, its function being uncertain. V lost 0 bases and J lost 4, with 6 bases in between. The CDR3 has 13 amino acids. This CDR3 is CASSQSSPYGYTF. The CDR3 region has the DNA TGCGCCAGCAGTCAATCGTCACCCTATGGCTACACCTTC.

The rearrangement joins TRBV28 to TRBJ1-2; weak D call: TRBD1 (6 bases). The V gene lost 5 bases and the J gene lost 5 bases, with 15 bases spanning the gap. Germline V gene sequence: CDR1 MDHEN, CDR2 SYDVKM. CDR3 length: 14 residues. The CDR3, as DNA: TGTGCCAGCAGTAGCGCCGGGACACTTTATGGCTACACCTTC. Amino acids: CASSSAGTLYGYTF.

This clone came up a few times. V is TRBV7-8 and J is TRBJ1-1; D not certain. The V end was cut by 0 bases, the J end by 1 base, with 9 bases between. In germline, CDR1 is SGHVS, CDR2 FQNEAQ. This CDR3 contains 15 residues. CDR3 nucleotides: TGTGCCAGCAGCTTAGCTCTGGGCCCGAACACTGAAGCTTTCTTT. It encodes CASSLALGPNTEAFF.

This chain joins TRBV28 and TRBJ1-1; possible D gene TRBD1, 6 bases. V was trimmed by 6 bases and J by 4 bases, leaving 12 bases between them. CDR3 length equals 13 residues. Germline V lookup: CDR1 MDHEN, CDR2 SYDVKM. The CDR3 region has the DNA TGTGCCAGCAGGAGGGGGGGCTTCACTGAAGCTTTCTTT. Residues: CASRRGGFTEAFF.

The chain employs TRBV28 and TRBJ1-2; unclear D gene. CDR3 length: 14 amino acids. Germline assignment: CDR1 MDHEN and CDR2 SYDVKM. V gave up 4 bases and J gave up 4 bases, with 13 bases separating them. In DNA, the CDR3 is TGTGCCAGCAGTTCGCCGGGGAGACCCTATGGCTACACCTTC. Protein product: CASSSPGRPYGYTF.

This clone was seen once. This chain connects TRBV6-6 to TRBJ1-4; a weak D match, TRBD1 (6 bases). The CDR3 totals 16 residues. Trimming removed 0 bases from V and 4 bases from J, with 12 bases in between. The germline V gene has CDR1 MNHNY and CDR2 SVGAGI (reference sequence). The CDR3: CASSYSLTGFNEKLFF. CDR3 DNA: TGTGCCAGCAGTTACTCACTGACAGGCTTTAATGAAAAACTGTTTTTT.

The rearrangement joins TRBV4-1 to TRBJ1-1; TRBD1 matches 7 bases. The CDR3 sequence is 14 residues long. Germline CDR1 is MGHRA and CDR2 is YSYEKL. J was trimmed by 4 bases and V by 3 bases; bases with no gene match: 5. CDR3 bases: TGCGCCAGCAGCCATCGACAGGGATCCACTGAAGCTTTCTTT. This gives the protein CASSHRQGSTEAFF.

This clone was recorded once. This sequence joins TRBV19 and TRBJ1-1; TRBD1 matches at 10 bases. Germline V gives CDR1 LNHDA, CDR2 SQIVND (reference sequence). V was pared by 6 bases and J by 8 bases, with 6 bases of the junction left unmatched. The CDR3 is 13 amino acids. The CDR3 DNA sequence: TGTGCCAGTAGCCCAGACAGGGGGCAAGAAGCTTTCTTT. As protein: CASSPDRGQEAFF.